Listed below are T cell receptor beta chains from one sample, sequenced in a study of shared clonotypes between healthy human individuals. TCRdb's copy holds only in-frame clones and misses some; the assay was immunoSEQ multiplex PCR. The sample holds 330,000 or so clones, 74% seen once. The source material was memory CD4+ T cells sorted from blood. All receptors come from a young man in good health. The CDR3 runs from the conserved cysteine through the conserved F or W. A D gene is named only where the DNA matches it firmly. Expanded clones are given a class, and other clones once, few, many or no size at all.

size: once
J: TRBJ2-7
V: TRBV7-2
D: NA
CDR3: CASSLDTAQYF
DNA: TGTGCCAGCAGCTTAGATACGGCGCAGTACTTC

size: NA
J: TRBJ1-5
V: TRBV28
D: NA
CDR3: CATKRGPYSNQPQHF
DNA: TGTGCCACCAAGCGGGGTCCTTATAGCAATCAGCCCCAGCATTTT

size: NA
J: TRBJ2-1
V: TRBV27
D: TRBD1
CDR3: CASSSQGAPYNEQFF
DNA: TGTGCCAGCAGTTCTCAGGGGGCCCCCTACAATGAGCAGTTCTTC

size: once
J: TRBJ2-7
V: TRBV4-3
D: NA
CDR3: CASSQDRTLFEQYF
DNA: TGCGCCAGCAGCCAAGATCGCACCTTGTTTGAGCAGTACTTC

size: NA
J: TRBJ2-5
V: TRBV11-3
D: TRBD2
CDR3: CASSKAGGQETQYF
DNA: TGTGCCAGCAGCAAGGCGGGGGGTCAAGAGACCCAGTACTTC

size: NA
J: TRBJ1-1
V: TRBV5-1
D: NA
CDR3: CASSLAGGSSEAFF
DNA: TGCGCCAGCAGCTTGGCCGGTGGTTCGTCTGAAGCTTTCTTT

size: NA
J: TRBJ2-1
V: TRBV19
D: NA
CDR3: CASSIGVNNEQFF
DNA: TGTGCCAGTAGTATAGGGGTGAACAATGAGCAGTTCTTC

size: NA
J: TRBJ2-2
V: TRBV11-2
D: NA
CDR3: CASSEERSNTGELFF
DNA: TGTGCCAGCAGCGAAGAGAGGTCGAACACCGGGGAGCTGTTTTTT

size: NA
J: TRBJ2-7
V: TRBV2
D: NA
CDR3: CASSEDAVNEQYF
DNA: TGTGCCAGCAGTGAAGACGCAGTGAACGAGCAGTACTTC

size: NA
J: TRBJ1-4
V: TRBV6-6
D: TRBD1
CDR3: CASRDRESKKLFF
DNA: TGTGCCAGCAGAGACAGGGAATCGAAAAAACTGTTTTTT

size: NA
J: TRBJ2-1
V: TRBV30
D: NA
CDR3: CAWSLGFGGREQFF
DNA: TGTGCCTGGAGTTTGGGCTTTGGGGGGCGGGAGCAGTTCTTC

size: NA
J: TRBJ2-7
V: TRBV11-2
D: NA
CDR3: CASSSTTFSYEQYF
DNA: TGTGCCAGCAGCTCGACTACCTTCTCCTACGAGCAGTACTTC

size: NA
J: TRBJ2-5
V: TRBV18
D: TRBD2
CDR3: CASSPAGGPEGETQYF
DNA: TGTGCCAGCTCACCAGCGGGGGGCCCTGAAGGAGAGACCCAGTACTTC

size: NA
J: TRBJ2-7
V: TRBV5-4
D: TRBD1
CDR3: CASSLEGRDRGYEQYF
DNA: TGTGCCAGCAGCTTGGAGGGCCGGGACAGGGGTTACGAGCAGTACTTC

size: once
J: TRBJ2-3
V: TRBV7-7
D: TRBD2
CDR3: CASSPGTSGDTQYF
DNA: TGTGCTAGCAGCCCAGGGACTAGCGGTGATACGCAGTATTTT

size: few
J: TRBJ2-7
V: TRBV27
D: TRBD1
CDR3: CASSLYGAGGSYEQYF
DNA: TGTGCCAGCAGTTTATATGGGGCAGGGGGCTCCTACGAGCAGTACTTC